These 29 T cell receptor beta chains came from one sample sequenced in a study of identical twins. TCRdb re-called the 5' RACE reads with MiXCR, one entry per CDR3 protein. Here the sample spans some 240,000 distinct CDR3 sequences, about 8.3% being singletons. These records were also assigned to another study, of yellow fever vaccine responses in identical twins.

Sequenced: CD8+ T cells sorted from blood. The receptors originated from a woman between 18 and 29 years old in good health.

CDR3 residues: CASRSGTGSTDTQYF. Written as DNA, the CDR3 is TGTGCCAGCCGATCCGGGACAGGAAGCACAGATACGCAGTATTTT. V is TRBV14 and J is TRBJ2-3; 8 bases match TRBD1. With V trimmed by 8 bases and J by 0 bases, 7 bases remained unmatched. The CDR3 covers 15 residues. In germline, CDR1 is SGHDN, CDR2 FVKESK.

CDR3 DNA sequence: TGTGCCAGCAGCACAGGGGGCGGGGGGAGGATCAATGAGCAGTTCTTC. Translation gives CASSTGGGGRINEQFF. The chain is built from TRBV28 and TRBJ2-1; tentative D call: TRBD1 (9 bases). V lost 6 bases and J lost 6, with 21 bases in between. The CDR3 has 16 residues. The germline CDR1 and CDR2 sequences are MDHEN and SYDVKM. Based on the CDR3 plus reference TRBV28 and TRBJ2-1, the full variable domain is DVKVTQSSRYLVKRTGEKVFLECVQDMDHENMFWYRQDPGLGLRLIYFSYDVKMKEKGDIPEGYSVSREKKERFSLILESASTNQTSMYLCASSTGGGGRINEQFFGPGTRLTVL.

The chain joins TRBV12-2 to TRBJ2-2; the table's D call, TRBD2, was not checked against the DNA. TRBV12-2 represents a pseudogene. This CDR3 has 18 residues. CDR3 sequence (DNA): TGTGCAAGTCGCCCTCGACTAGCGGGGGGCCCGAACACCGGGGAGCTGTTTTTT. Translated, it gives CASRPRLAGGPNTGELFF.

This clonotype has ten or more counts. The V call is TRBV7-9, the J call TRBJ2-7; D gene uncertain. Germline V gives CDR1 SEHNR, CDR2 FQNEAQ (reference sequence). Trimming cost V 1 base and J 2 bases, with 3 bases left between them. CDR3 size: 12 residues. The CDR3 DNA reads TGTGCCAGCAGCTTAGTAACCTACGAGCAGTACTTC. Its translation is CASSLVTYEQYF.

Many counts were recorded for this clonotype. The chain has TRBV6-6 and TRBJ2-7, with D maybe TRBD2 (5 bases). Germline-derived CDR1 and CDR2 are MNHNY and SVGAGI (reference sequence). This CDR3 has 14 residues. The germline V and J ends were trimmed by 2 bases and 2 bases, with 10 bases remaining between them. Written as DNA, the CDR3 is TGTGCCAGCAGTTACGAGGGTTCCCCCTACGAGCAGTACTTC. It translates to CASSYEGSPYEQYF.

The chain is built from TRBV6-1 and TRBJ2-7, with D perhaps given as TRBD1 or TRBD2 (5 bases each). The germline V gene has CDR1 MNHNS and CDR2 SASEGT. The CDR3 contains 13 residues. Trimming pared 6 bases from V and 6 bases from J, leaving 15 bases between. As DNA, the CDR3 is TGTGCCAGCAGGCCGGGACCCGAAGGCGAGCAGTACTTC. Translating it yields CASRPGPEGEQYF.

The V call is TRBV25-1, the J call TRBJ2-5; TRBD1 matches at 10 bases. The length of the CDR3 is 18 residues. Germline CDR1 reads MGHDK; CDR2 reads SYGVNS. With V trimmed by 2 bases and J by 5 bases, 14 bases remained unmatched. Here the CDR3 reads CASSEVRGQDRGKETQYF. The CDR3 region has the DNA TGTGCCAGCAGTGAAGTTCGGGGTCAGGACAGGGGGAAGGAGACCCAGTACTTC.

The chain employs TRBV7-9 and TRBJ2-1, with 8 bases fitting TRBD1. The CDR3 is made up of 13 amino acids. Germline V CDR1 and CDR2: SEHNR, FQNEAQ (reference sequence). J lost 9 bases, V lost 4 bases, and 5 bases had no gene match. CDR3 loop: CASSSPGGGEQFF. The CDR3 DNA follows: TGTGCCAGCAGCTCACCAGGGGGCGGTGAGCAGTTCTTC.

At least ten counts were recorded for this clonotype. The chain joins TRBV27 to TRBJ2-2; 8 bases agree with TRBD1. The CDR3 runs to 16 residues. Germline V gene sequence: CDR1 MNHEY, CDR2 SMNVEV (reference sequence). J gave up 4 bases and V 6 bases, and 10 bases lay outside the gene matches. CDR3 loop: CASSLPGTGGTGELFF. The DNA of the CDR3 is TGTGCCAGCAGCCTCCCCGGGACAGGAGGCACCGGGGAGCTGTTTTTT.

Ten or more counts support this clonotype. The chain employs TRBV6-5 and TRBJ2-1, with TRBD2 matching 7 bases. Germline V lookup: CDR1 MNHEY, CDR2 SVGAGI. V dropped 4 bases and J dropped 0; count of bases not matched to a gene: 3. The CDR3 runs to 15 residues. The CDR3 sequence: CASSLLASSYNEQFF. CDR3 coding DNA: TGTGCCAGCAGTTTACTAGCGAGCTCCTACAATGAGCAGTTCTTC.

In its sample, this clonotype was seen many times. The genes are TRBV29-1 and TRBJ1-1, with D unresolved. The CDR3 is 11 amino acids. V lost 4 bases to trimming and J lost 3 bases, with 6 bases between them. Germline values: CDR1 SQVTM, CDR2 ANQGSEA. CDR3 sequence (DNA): TGCAGCGTTGCTTCAGACACTGAAGCTTTCTTT. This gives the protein CSVASDTEAFF.

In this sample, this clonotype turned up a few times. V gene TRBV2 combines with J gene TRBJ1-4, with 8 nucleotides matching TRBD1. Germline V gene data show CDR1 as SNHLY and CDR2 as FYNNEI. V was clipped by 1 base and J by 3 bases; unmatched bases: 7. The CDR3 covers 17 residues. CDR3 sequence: CASSEVGRGPPNEKLFF. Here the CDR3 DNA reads TGTGCCAGCAGTGAAGTCGGCAGGGGGCCGCCTAATGAAAAACTGTTTTTT.

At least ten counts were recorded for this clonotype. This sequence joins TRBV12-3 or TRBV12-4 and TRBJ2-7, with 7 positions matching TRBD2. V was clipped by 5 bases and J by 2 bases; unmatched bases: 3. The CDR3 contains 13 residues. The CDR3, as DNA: TGTGCCAGCAGTCTCGGACTAGCCTACGAGCAGTACTTC. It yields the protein CASSLGLAYEQYF.

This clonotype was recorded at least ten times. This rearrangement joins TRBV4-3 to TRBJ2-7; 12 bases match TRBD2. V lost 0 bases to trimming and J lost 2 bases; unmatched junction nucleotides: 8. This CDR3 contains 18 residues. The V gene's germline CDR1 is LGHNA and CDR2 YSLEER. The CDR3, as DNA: TGCGCCAGCAGCCAAGATAGACTAGCGGGGGAACTGACCTACGAGCAGTACTTC. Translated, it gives CASSQDRLAGELTYEQYF.

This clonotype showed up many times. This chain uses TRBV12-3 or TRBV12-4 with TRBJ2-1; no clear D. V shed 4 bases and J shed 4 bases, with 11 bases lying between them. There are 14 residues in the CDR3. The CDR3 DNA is TGTGCCAGCAGTTCCTCAGACTCTTACAATGAGCAGTTCTTC. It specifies CASSSSDSYNEQFF.

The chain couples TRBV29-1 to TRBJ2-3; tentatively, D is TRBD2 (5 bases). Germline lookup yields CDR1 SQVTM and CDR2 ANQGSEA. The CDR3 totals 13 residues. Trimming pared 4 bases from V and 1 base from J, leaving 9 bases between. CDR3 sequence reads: CSVGGLGTDTQYF. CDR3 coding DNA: TGCAGCGTTGGAGGGCTCGGCACAGATACGCAGTATTTT.

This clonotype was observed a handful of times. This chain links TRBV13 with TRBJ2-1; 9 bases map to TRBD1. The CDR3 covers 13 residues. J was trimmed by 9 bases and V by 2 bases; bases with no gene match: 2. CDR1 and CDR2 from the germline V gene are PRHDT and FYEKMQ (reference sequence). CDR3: CASSLTGGREQFF. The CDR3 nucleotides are TGTGCCAGCAGCTTAACAGGGGGCCGTGAGCAGTTCTTC.

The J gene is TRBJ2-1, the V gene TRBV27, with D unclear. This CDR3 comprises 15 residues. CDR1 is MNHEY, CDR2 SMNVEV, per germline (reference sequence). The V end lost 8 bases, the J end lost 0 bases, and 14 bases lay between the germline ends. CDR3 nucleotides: TGTGCCAGCTCGGTTGCAGGATACTCCTACAATGAGCAGTTCTTC. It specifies CASSVAGYSYNEQFF.

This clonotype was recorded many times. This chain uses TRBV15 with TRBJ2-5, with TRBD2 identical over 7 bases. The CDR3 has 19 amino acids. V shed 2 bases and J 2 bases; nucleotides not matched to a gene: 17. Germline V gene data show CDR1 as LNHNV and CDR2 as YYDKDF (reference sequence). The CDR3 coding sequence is TGTGCCACCAGCAGATACCTCGGGGGGTTCCGGGACGGGCAAGAGACCCAGTACTTC. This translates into CATSRYLGGFRDGQETQYF. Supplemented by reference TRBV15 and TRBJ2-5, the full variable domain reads DAMVIQNPRYQVTQFGKPVTLSCSQTLNHNVMYWYQQKSSQAPKLLFHYYDKDFNNEADTPDNFQSRRPNTSFCFLDIRSPGLGDTAMYLCATSRYLGGFRDGQETQYFGPGTRLLVL.

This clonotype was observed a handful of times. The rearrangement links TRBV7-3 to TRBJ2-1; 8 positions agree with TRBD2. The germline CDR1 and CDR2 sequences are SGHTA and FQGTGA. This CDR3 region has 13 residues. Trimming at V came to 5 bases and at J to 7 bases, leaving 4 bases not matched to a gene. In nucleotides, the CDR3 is TGTGCCAGCAGCCGGGGGGGATCAAATGAGCAGTTCTTC. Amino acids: CASSRGGSNEQFF.

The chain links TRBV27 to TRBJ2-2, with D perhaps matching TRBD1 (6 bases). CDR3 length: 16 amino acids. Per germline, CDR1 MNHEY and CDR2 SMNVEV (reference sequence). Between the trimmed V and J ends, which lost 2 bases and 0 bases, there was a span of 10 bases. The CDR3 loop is CASSLMGAANTGELFF. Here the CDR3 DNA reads TGTGCCAGCAGTTTAATGGGGGCGGCGAACACCGGGGAGCTGTTTTTT.

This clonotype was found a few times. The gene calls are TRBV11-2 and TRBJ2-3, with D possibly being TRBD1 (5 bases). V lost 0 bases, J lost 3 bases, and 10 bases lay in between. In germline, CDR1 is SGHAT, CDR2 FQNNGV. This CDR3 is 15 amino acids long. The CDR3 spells CASSLETRVTDTQYF. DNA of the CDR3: TGTGCCAGCAGCTTAGAAACCAGGGTAACAGATACGCAGTATTTT.

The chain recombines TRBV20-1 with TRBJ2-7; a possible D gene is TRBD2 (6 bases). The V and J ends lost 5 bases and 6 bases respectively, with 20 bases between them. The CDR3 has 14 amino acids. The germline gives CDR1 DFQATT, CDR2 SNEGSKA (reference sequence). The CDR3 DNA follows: TGCAGTGCTCGCACTGGCAGGGAGGTAGGCGAGCAGTACTTC. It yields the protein CSARTGREVGEQYF.

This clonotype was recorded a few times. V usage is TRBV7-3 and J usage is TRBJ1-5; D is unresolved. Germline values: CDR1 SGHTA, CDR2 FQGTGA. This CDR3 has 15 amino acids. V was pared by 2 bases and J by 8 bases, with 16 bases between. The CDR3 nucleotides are TGTGCCAGCAGCTTACCAGGCCCCTCTGAGAAGCCCCAGCATTTT. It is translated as CASSLPGPSEKPQHF.

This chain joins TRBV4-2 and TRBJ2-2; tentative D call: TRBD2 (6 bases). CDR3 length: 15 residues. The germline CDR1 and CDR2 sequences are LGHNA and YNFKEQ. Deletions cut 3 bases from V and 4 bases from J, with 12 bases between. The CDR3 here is CASSHIGSITGELFF. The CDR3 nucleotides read TGTGCCAGCAGCCACATCGGGAGTATCACCGGGGAGCTGTTTTTT.

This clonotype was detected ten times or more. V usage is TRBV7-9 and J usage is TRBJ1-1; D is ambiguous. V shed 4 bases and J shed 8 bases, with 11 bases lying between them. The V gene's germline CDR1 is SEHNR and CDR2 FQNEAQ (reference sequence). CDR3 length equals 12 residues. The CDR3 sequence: CASSWAASEAFF. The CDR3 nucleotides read TGTGCCAGCAGCTGGGCAGCCTCGGAAGCTTTCTTT.

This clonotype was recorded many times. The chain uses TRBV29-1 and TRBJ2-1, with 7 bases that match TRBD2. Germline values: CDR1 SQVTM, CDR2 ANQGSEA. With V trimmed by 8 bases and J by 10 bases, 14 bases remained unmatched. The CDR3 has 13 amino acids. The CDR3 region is CSIQLSGAREQFF. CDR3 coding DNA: TGCAGCATACAGCTGAGCGGGGCCAGGGAGCAGTTCTTC.

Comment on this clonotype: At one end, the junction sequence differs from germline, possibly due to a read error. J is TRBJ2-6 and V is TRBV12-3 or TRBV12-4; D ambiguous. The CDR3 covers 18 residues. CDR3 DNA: TGTGCCTGCAGCCCCGGGCAGACGAGTGGGACTGGGGCCAACGTCCTGACTTTC. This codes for CACSPGQTSGTGANVLTF.

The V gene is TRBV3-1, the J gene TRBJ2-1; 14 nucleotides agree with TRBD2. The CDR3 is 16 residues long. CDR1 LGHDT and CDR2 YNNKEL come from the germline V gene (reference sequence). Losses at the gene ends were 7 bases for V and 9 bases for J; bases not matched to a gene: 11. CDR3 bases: TGTGCCAGCACCTCTCCGGGACTAGCGGGGGAGGTTGAGCAGTTCTTC. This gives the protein CASTSPGLAGEVEQFF.